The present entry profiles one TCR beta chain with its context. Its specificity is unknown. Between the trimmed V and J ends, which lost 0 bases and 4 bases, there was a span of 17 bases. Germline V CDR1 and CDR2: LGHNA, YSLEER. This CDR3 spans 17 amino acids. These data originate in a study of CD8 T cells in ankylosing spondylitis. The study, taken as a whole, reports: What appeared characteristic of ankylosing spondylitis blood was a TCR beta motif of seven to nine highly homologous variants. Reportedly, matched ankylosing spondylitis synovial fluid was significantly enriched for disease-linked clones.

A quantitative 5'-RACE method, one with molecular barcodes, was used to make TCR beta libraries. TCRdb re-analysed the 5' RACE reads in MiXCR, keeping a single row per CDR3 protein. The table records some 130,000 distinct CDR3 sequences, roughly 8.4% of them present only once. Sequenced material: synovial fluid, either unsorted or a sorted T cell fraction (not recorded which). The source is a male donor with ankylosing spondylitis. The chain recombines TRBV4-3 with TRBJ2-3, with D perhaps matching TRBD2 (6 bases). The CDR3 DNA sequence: TGCGCCAGCAGCCAAGACGCCCCGGGAGTATTGGCAGATACGCAGTATTTT. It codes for CASSQDAPGVLADTQYF.